A selection of T cell receptor beta chains follows, all from one sample in a study of regulatory T cells in long-lasting Graves disease. TCRdb analysed the multiplex PCR reads with MiXCR anew, one entry per CDR3 protein. There are nearly 350,000 distinct CDR3 sequences in the sample; roughly a fifth occur only once, and 25% to 30% lies in the top ten. This material consisted of peripheral blood mononuclear cells (PBMCs), taken when the disease was refractory, from a patient treated with antithyroid drugs. The receptors shown here come from a female donor with Graves disease. Each CDR3 is given with its conserved first and last residue. D genes are given only for firm matches. Clone size is given for some rows only: seen once, a few or many times, or a class if the clone is expanded.

d_gene: TRBD1; v_gene: TRBV20-1; j_gene: TRBJ1-1; abundance: few; CDR3aa: CSAVRGPAEAFF; CDR3nt: TGCAGTGCGGTCAGGGGGCCCGCTGAAGCTTTCTTT
d_gene: TRBD1; v_gene: TRBV12-5; j_gene: TRBJ2-5; abundance: many; CDR3aa: CASGLGQGARETQYF; CDR3nt: TGTGCTAGTGGTTTGGGGCAGGGGGCTCGAGAGACCCAGTACTTC
d_gene: -; v_gene: TRBV7-2; j_gene: TRBJ1-4; abundance: many; CDR3aa: CASSDRLGVPLSHEKLFF; CDR3nt: TGTGCCAGCTCCGACCGGTTGGGGGTCCCACTCTCCCACGAAAAACTGTTTTTT
d_gene: -; v_gene: TRBV12-3/TRBV12-4; j_gene: TRBJ1-3; abundance: many; CDR3aa: CASTPAGFVDTIYF; CDR3nt: TGTGCCAGCACCCCTGCCGGGTTTGTGGACACCATATATTTT
d_gene: -; v_gene: TRBV6-9; j_gene: TRBJ1-5; abundance: -; CDR3aa: CASSSQGLKQPQHF; CDR3nt: TGTGCCAGCAGTTCCCAGGGGCTTAAACAGCCCCAGCATTTT
d_gene: -; v_gene: TRBV29-1; j_gene: TRBJ1-3; abundance: -; CDR3aa: CSVRRGPGSTIYF; CDR3nt: TGCAGCGTCCGTAGGGGTCCCGGAAGCACCATATATTTT
d_gene: TRBD1; v_gene: TRBV11-2; j_gene: TRBJ2-7; abundance: many; CDR3aa: CASKSRDRGREQYF; CDR3nt: TGTGCCAGCAAGTCTCGGGACAGGGGGCGCGAGCAGTACTTC
d_gene: -; v_gene: TRBV6-1; j_gene: TRBJ2-5; abundance: many; CDR3aa: CASSENVRTRGETQYF; CDR3nt: TGTGCCAGCAGTGAAAACGTAAGGACGAGGGGAGAGACCCAGTACTTC
d_gene: TRBD1; v_gene: TRBV29-1; j_gene: TRBJ1-2; abundance: many; CDR3aa: CSVTGQGLYRYTF; CDR3nt: TGCAGCGTGACGGGACAGGGTCTCTACCGCTACACCTTC
d_gene: -; v_gene: TRBV3-1; j_gene: TRBJ2-5; abundance: many; CDR3aa: CASSPQGMKTQYF; CDR3nt: TGTGCCAGCAGCCCTCAGGGGATGAAGACCCAGTACTTC
d_gene: TRBD2; v_gene: TRBV6-1; j_gene: TRBJ2-7; abundance: -; CDR3aa: CASSRDLAGFSYEQYF; CDR3nt: TGTGCCAGCAGCCGCGACCTAGCGGGGTTTTCCTACGAGCAGTACTTC
d_gene: TRBD1; v_gene: TRBV24-1; j_gene: TRBJ1-4; abundance: many; CDR3aa: CATSDPRDRGNEKLFF; CDR3nt: TGTGCCACCAGTGATCCCCGGGACAGGGGTAATGAAAAACTGTTTTTT
d_gene: -; v_gene: TRBV11-1; j_gene: TRBJ2-2; abundance: many; CDR3aa: CASSHWDTDTGELFF; CDR3nt: TGTGCCAGCAGTCATTGGGACACGGATACCGGGGAGCTGTTTTTT
d_gene: -; v_gene: TRBV29-1; j_gene: TRBJ1-1; abundance: many; CDR3aa: CSVSRRTEAFF; CDR3nt: TGCAGCGTTAGTAGGAGGACTGAAGCTTTCTTT
d_gene: TRBD1; v_gene: TRBV12-3/TRBV12-4; j_gene: TRBJ1-3; abundance: -; CDR3aa: CASRPRTGTPSGNTIYF; CDR3nt: TGTGCCAGCAGACCTCGGACAGGGACCCCCTCTGGAAACACCATATATTTT
d_gene: -; v_gene: TRBV11-2; j_gene: TRBJ2-2; abundance: few; CDR3aa: CASSLLADTGKLFF; CDR3nt: TGTGCCAGCAGCTTACTAGCAGACACCGGGAAGCTGTTTTTT
d_gene: TRBD2; v_gene: TRBV27; j_gene: TRBJ2-5; abundance: many; CDR3aa: CASSRGDGETQYF; CDR3nt: TGTGCCAGCAGCCGGGGGGACGGGGAGACCCAGTACTTC
d_gene: -; v_gene: TRBV28; j_gene: TRBJ1-1; abundance: many; CDR3aa: CASSPPLGQEAFF; CDR3nt: TGTGCCAGCAGTCCCCCATTAGGGCAGGAAGCTTTCTTT
d_gene: TRBD1; v_gene: TRBV28; j_gene: TRBJ1-3; abundance: -; CDR3aa: CASWRGDRVFSGNTIYF; CDR3nt: TGTGCCAGCTGGAGAGGGGACAGAGTCTTCTCTGGAAACACCATATATTTT
d_gene: TRBD2; v_gene: TRBV5-1; j_gene: TRBJ2-7; abundance: many; CDR3aa: CASSFRGSGEQYF; CDR3nt: TGCGCCAGCAGCTTTCGCGGGAGCGGCGAGCAGTACTTC
d_gene: -; v_gene: TRBV5-5; j_gene: TRBJ1-2; abundance: -; CDR3aa: CASSLNTGNYGYTF; CDR3nt: TGTGCCAGCAGCTTAAACACGGGGAACTATGGCTACACCTTC
d_gene: -; v_gene: TRBV29-1; j_gene: TRBJ1-1; abundance: few; CDR3aa: CSVGRRVEAFF; CDR3nt: TGCAGCGTTGGCCGGCGAGTTGAAGCTTTCTTT